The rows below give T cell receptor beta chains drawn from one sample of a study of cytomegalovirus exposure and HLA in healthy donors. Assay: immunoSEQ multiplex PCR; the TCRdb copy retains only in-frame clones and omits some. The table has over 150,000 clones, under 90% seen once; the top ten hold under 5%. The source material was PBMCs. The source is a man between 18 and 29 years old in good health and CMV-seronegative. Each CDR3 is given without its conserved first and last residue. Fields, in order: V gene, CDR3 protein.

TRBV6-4	AKIRGQSYNSPLH
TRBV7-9	ASSLWAGGSTGELF
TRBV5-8	ASSHEVEAENQETQY
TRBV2	ASSNRARSNQPQH
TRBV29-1	SVVGQYTEAF
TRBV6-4	ASSSGISTDTQY
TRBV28	ASTQGQTLFAYEQY
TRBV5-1	ASQDSRNQETQY
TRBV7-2	ASSFWSGVNEQF
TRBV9	ASSVTGQGGTEAF
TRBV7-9	ASSLGSEIQFYEQY
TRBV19	ASSPLGTIPGQGRRGNQPQH
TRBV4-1	ASSPERVTDTQY
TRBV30	AWDRLGREQY
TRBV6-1	ASRQQTGYEQY
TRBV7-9	ASSEGLAGVTDTQY
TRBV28	ASRVTLDRNYGYT
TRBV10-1	ASSRRGAEDTQY
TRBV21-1	ASSKDSGGRLEGVPYNEQF
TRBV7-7	ASSLTGIGETQY
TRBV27	ASSSQGFGYGYT
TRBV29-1	SVEGAERSTEAF
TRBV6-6	ASNLDRGYSNQPQH
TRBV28	ASKLQGRYYEQY
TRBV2	ASSLMNTEAF
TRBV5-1	ASSPGAANTEAF
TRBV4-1	ASSQDPAGGGDTQY
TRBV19	ASSAQTNYGYT
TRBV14	ASSQDPRTSGRRYEQY
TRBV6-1	ASRSGQANTEAF
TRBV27	ASGTSGNTGELF
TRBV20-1	SAGQGNEQY
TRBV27	ASSLRLAGQQY
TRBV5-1	ASSLALHTGEETQY
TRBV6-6	ASSKTGTAEKLF
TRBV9	ASSGEKIYGYT
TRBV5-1	ASSLVGLAGASGELF
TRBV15	ATTTRNRWRDYHNEQF
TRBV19	ASTHPAGLFNEQF
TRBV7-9	SSSPSGELF
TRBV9	ASSARTSGSTDTQY
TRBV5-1	ASRPLGIGGELF
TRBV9	ASSAYFEPGNSPLH
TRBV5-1	ASSGDRGAADTQY
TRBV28	ASSLGGYGYT
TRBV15	ATSGLAGLNEQF
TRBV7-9	ASSWGRKKGFEAF